One sample yielded the 10 T cell receptor beta chains listed below, sequenced in a study of control samples from healthy donors and cancer patients (dated by TCRdb to 2020 to 2022). Receptor amplification or capture employed the immunoSEQ multiplex PCR assay. TCRdb holds this immuneACCESS table with in-frame rearrangements only. Some clones are missing; in checked studies, unresolved V genes explain under half, and the rest has no known cause. This sample lists 150,000 to 200,000 clones; approximately 93% were detected once. The ten largest clones represent approximately 8% of the sample. The sample consisted of blood. All receptors derive from a woman aged 40 to 50 in good health.

The chain recombines TRBV19 with TRBJ1-1; D possibly corresponds to TRBD1 (6 bases). CDR3 length: 15 amino acids. The V gene lost 4 bases and the J gene lost 1 base, with 13 bases spanning the gap. The V gene's germline CDR1 is LNHDA and CDR2 SQIVND (reference sequence). The CDR3 DNA reads as TGTGCCAGTAGTAGAACAGGGAGGACGAACACTGAAGCTTTCTTT. Translating gives CASSRTGRTNTEAFF.

The chain has TRBV9 and TRBJ2-6; 12 nucleotides match TRBD1. V lost 2 bases, J lost 2 bases, and 11 bases stayed unmatched. Looked up from germline, CDR1 is SGDLS and CDR2 is YYNGEE. This CDR3 comprises 20 residues. This chain's CDR3 is CASSVLPPGTGGAGANVLTF. Here the CDR3 DNA reads TGTGCCAGCAGCGTGCTTCCCCCAGGGACAGGGGGCGCTGGGGCCAACGTCCTGACTTTC.

As to this clone: Other DNA sequences of this sample code for an identical CDR3. The chain has TRBV7-2 and TRBJ1-3, with no clear D. This CDR3 region has 13 residues. Germline V gene sequence: CDR1 SGHTA, CDR2 FQGNSA. Trimming left V 0 bases short and J 4 bases short, with 4 bases between. The CDR3 DNA follows: TGTGCCAGCAGCTTAGCGCGAGGAAACACCATATATTTT. This sequence encodes CASSLARGNTIYF.

The rearrangement uses TRBV18 and TRBJ2-1; D might be TRBD2 (6 bases). There are 16 residues in the CDR3. With 3 bases removed from V and 2 bases from J, the gap between germline ends came to 14 bases. Germline V gives CDR1 KGHSH, CDR2 LQKENI. For the CDR3, the DNA is TGTGCCAGCTCACCTAAGACCGGGACTGCCTACAATGAGCAGTTCTTC. It specifies CASSPKTGTAYNEQFF. Filled out from reference TRBV18 and TRBJ2-1, the complete variable domain reads NAGVMQNPRHLVRRRGQEARLRCSPMKGHSHVYWYRQLPEEGLKFMVYLQKENIIDESGMPKERFSAEFPKEGPSILRIQQVVRGDSAAYFCASSPKTGTAYNEQFFGPGTRLTVL.

V usage is TRBV5-1 and J usage is TRBJ2-5; D ambiguous. Between the trimmed V and J ends, which lost 2 bases and 4 bases, there was a span of 9 bases. The CDR3 sequence is 13 residues long. Germline values: CDR1 SGHRS, CDR2 YFSETQ. CDR3: CASSLSGPETQYF. DNA for the CDR3: TGCGCCAGCAGCTTATCCGGGCCAGAGACCCAGTACTTC.

The chain couples TRBV3-1 (or the pseudogene TRBV3-2) to TRBJ1-5; D is possibly TRBD1 (6 bases). The CDR3 runs to 15 residues. Germline V CDR1 and CDR2: LGHDT, YNNKEL (reference sequence). Trimming stripped 4 bases from V and 1 base from J, with 11 bases between. The CDR3 nucleotides are TGTGCCAGCAGCCGCCAAAGGGGGAGCAATCAGCCCCAGCATTTT. Residues: CASSRQRGSNQPQHF.

The chain joins TRBV29-1 to TRBJ1-1; D unresolved. Germline CDR1 and CDR2: SQVTM and ANQGSEA. The CDR3 is 13 amino acids. V lost 6 bases and J 0 bases, leaving 11 bases between the germline ends. CDR3 amino acids: CSVTDVLNTEAFF. The CDR3 DNA follows: TGCAGCGTCACGGACGTCCTGAACACTGAAGCTTTCTTT.

The chain recombines TRBV11-2 with TRBJ2-2; the D is unclear. V dropped 1 base and J dropped 4 bases, with 4 bases sitting between them. Germline V gene lookup returns CDR1 SGHAT and CDR2 FQNNGV. CDR3 length: 13 residues. This chain's CDR3 is CASSLVFTGELFF. CDR3 sequence (DNA): TGTGCCAGCAGCTTAGTTTTCACCGGGGAGCTGTTTTTT.

J is TRBJ2-3 and V is TRBV5-1; D might be TRBD1 (6 bases). The germline gives CDR1 SGHRS, CDR2 YFSETQ. The CDR3 sequence is 14 residues long. The V end was cut by 5 bases, the J end by 0 bases, with 10 bases between. The CDR3 nucleotides are TGCGCCAGCAGGACAGGATCTAGCACAGATACGCAGTATTTT. Amino acids: CASRTGSSTDTQYF.

The J gene is TRBJ1-6, the V gene TRBV29-1; 9 nucleotides agree with TRBD1. Trimming removed 6 bases from V and 8 bases from J; junction bases left unmatched: 5. The CDR3 totals 13 residues. Looked up from germline, CDR1 is SQVTM and CDR2 is ANQGSEA. CDR3 amino acids: CSVRDRDDSPLHF. CDR3 in DNA: TGCAGCGTCAGGGACAGGGATGATTCACCCCTCCACTTT. The full variable domain, in which reference TRBV29-1 and TRBJ1-6 provide the parts outside the CDR3, is SAVISQKPSRDICQRGTSLTIQCQVDSQVTMMFWYRQQPGQSLTLIATANQGSEATYESGFVIDKFPISRPNLTFSTLTVSNMSPEDSSIYLCSVRDRDDSPLHFGNGTRLTVT.